Listed here are 20 T cell receptor beta chains from one sample, sequenced in a study of cytomegalovirus exposure and HLA in healthy donors. The PCR had 60 Vbeta and 13 Jbeta primers. Sequencing used immunoSEQ multiplex PCR; TCRdb keeps in-frame clones, though not all of them. Of roughly 200,000 clones listed, about four fifths are singletons. The specimen was PBMCs. Receptors originate from a woman aged 25 to 39 in good health and CMV-seropositive.

This chain links TRBV19 with TRBJ2-7; 11 bases match TRBD1. The V segment lost 10 bases and the J segment 6 bases; nucleotides outside the gene matches: 11. This CDR3 is built from 14 residues. CDR1 is LNHDA and CDR2 is SQIVND in the germline V gene (reference sequence). The CDR3 loop reads CATGGDRGFGEQYF. CDR3 sequence (DNA): TGTGCCACTGGGGGGGACAGGGGGTTTGGCGAGCAGTACTTC.

The rearrangement uses TRBV7-8 and TRBJ2-7; 8 nucleotides align to TRBD2. The CDR3 sequence is 14 residues long. The ends lost 3 bases at V and 2 bases at J; junction bases unmatched: 3. CDR1 is SGHVS and CDR2 is FQNEAQ in the germline V gene. CDR3 bases: TGTGCCAGCAGCTTTAGCGGGATGCCCTACGAGCAGTACTTC. The encoded protein is CASSFSGMPYEQYF.

J is TRBJ1-4 and V is TRBV10-3, with D possibly matching TRBD1 (6 bases). CDR1 ENHRY and CDR2 SYGVKD come from the germline V gene. Between the trimmed V and J ends, which lost 10 bases and 8 bases, there was a span of 17 bases. CDR3 length: 13 amino acids. CDR3 loop: CANRGNLREKLFF. The DNA for the CDR3 is TGTGCCAATAGGGGGAACCTAAGGGAAAAACTGTTTTTT.

This chain uses TRBV6-6 with TRBJ1-2; D perhaps matches TRBD1 (6 bases). Germline V CDR1 and CDR2: MNHNY, SVGAGI (reference sequence). The CDR3 runs 12 residues. V lost 6 bases and J 8 bases, leaving 13 bases between the germline ends. The CDR3 nucleotides are TGTGCCAGCAGCAGGGGTATGATAGGCTACACCTTC. This codes for CASSRGMIGYTF.

The genes are TRBV6-6 and TRBJ2-5; TRBD2 is a possible D gene (5 bases). The J call may not be correct, given that the DNA end is closer to TRBJ2-7. CDR1 MNHNY and CDR2 SVGAGI come from the germline V gene (reference sequence). The CDR3 runs 12 residues. The CDR3 coding sequence is TGTGCCAGCAGGGACTTCTCCTACGAGCAGTACTTC. It encodes CASRDFSYEQYF.

The rearrangement joins TRBV7-9 to TRBJ2-2; D is undetermined. The ends were cut back, 3 bases at V and 4 bases at J, with 9 bases in the middle. The CDR3 is 14 amino acids. In germline, CDR1 is SEHNR, CDR2 FQNEAQ (reference sequence). For the CDR3, the DNA is TGTGCCAGCAGCTTCAGTACGGGCACCGGGGAGCTGTTTTTT. It yields the protein CASSFSTGTGELFF.

The chain joins TRBV30 to TRBJ2-2, with 7 bases identical to TRBD2. Germline CDR1 reads GTSNPN; CDR2 reads SVGIG (reference sequence). The V and J ends lost 5 bases and 3 bases, in that order; junction bases with no gene match: 3. This CDR3 is 13 amino acids long. CDR3 protein: CAWRDYYTGELFF. The DNA of the CDR3 is TGTGCCTGGCGGGACTATTACACCGGGGAGCTGTTTTTT.

The chain is built from TRBV15 and TRBJ2-1; no reliable D call. Trimming cost V 0 bases and J 9 bases, with 12 bases left between them. The V gene's germline CDR1 is LNHNV and CDR2 YYDKDF (reference sequence). CDR3 size: 14 residues. The CDR3 coding sequence is TGTGCCACCAGCAGAGATTCAGCCTCTAGTGAGCAGTTCTTC. Amino acids: CATSRDSASSEQFF.

This clone was counted only a few times. The CDR3 here is CASRGTGGLRDTIYF. The DNA of the CDR3 is TGTGCCAGCAGGGGGACAGGGGGGCTCAGGGACACCATATATTTT. This chain links TRBV6-5 with TRBJ1-3; 11 bases line up with TRBD1. This CDR3 has 15 amino acids. Trimming removed 6 bases from V and 8 bases from J; junction bases left unmatched: 9. Germline V lookup: CDR1 MNHEY, CDR2 SVGAGI.

Note on this clone: Different DNA sequences within this sample yield the same CDR3. J is TRBJ1-5 and V is TRBV28; D is unclear. CDR3 length: 14 residues. Germline assignment: CDR1 MDHEN and CDR2 SYDVKM. Trimming removed 4 bases from V and 0 bases from J, with 7 bases in between. For the CDR3, the DNA is TGTGCCAGCAGTTCCACATATAGCAATCAGCCCCAGCATTTT. Protein sequence: CASSSTYSNQPQHF.

The V gene is TRBV28, the J gene TRBJ1-3; D remains unclear. V lost 2 bases and J 4 bases, leaving 9 bases between the germline ends. Germline values: CDR1 MDHEN, CDR2 SYDVKM. The CDR3 spans 14 residues. CDR3 bases: TGTGCCAGCAGTTTAGGAGACTCCGGAAACACCATATATTTT. Its translation: CASSLGDSGNTIYF.

The rearrangement joins TRBV5-6 to TRBJ1-4; D is perhaps TRBD1 (6 bases). The V and J ends lost 3 bases and 4 bases respectively, with 10 bases between them. There are 14 residues in the CDR3. Per germline, CDR1 SGHDT and CDR2 YYEEEE. The CDR3 DNA is TGTGCCAGCAGCTCAGGACAGCATAATGAAAAACTGTTTTTT. Its translation is CASSSGQHNEKLFF.

The chain links TRBV11-3 to TRBJ1-5; D unclear. Trimming removed 4 bases from V and 8 bases from J, with 12 bases in between. The germline V gene has CDR1 SGHNT and CDR2 YENEEA. The length of the CDR3 is 13 residues. The DNA of the CDR3 is TGTGCCAGCAGCTCTAACCCCGGGGAGCCCCAGCATTTT. As protein: CASSSNPGEPQHF.

The V call is TRBV5-4, the J call TRBJ2-6, with D perhaps matching TRBD2 (6 bases). The germline CDR1 and CDR2 sequences are SGHNT and YYREEE (reference sequence). The V end lost 0 bases, the J end lost 3 bases, and 10 bases lay between the germline ends. The CDR3 totals 16 residues. The CDR3 DNA reads as TGTGCCAGCAGCTTGGTTGGGGGGAGTGGGGCCAACGTCCTGACTTTC. This codes for CASSLVGGSGANVLTF.

The V call is TRBV5-6, the J call TRBJ1-2, with TRBD1 matching over 8 bases. The CDR3 spans 17 residues. Germline lookup yields CDR1 SGHDT and CDR2 YYEEEE. With V trimmed by 1 base and J by 4 bases, 12 bases remained unmatched. The CDR3 region has the DNA TGTGCCAGCAGCTTGCCCCTCACCGGGACAGGCTTCTATGGCTACACCTTC. Encoded protein: CASSLPLTGTGFYGYTF.

The rearrangement links TRBV19 to TRBJ2-1; tentative D call: TRBD2 (6 bases). The germline gives CDR1 LNHDA, CDR2 SQIVND (reference sequence). V dropped 9 bases and J dropped 0 bases, with 18 bases sitting between them. This CDR3 contains 16 residues. The CDR3 protein is CASLKPSAISYNEQFF. The CDR3 DNA follows: TGTGCCAGCCTTAAACCTAGCGCAATCTCCTACAATGAGCAGTTCTTC. The full variable domain, its missing parts supplied by reference TRBV19 and TRBJ2-1, is DGGITQSPKYLFRKEGQNVTLSCEQNLNHDAMYWYRQDPGQGLRLIYYSQIVNDFQKGDIAEGYSVSREKKESFPLTVTSAQKNPTAFYLCASLKPSAISYNEQFFGPGTRLTVL.

The chain carries TRBV6-4 and TRBJ1-2, with 9 bases that match TRBD1. The CDR3 contains 16 residues. V lost 5 bases, J lost 6 bases, and 13 bases stayed unmatched. The germline gives CDR1 MRHNA, CDR2 SNTAGT. CDR3 amino acids: CASSQRTYRGRHGYTF. The CDR3 DNA is TGTGCCAGCAGTCAACGGACCTACAGGGGGCGACATGGCTACACCTTC.

In its sample, this clone was seen a few times. The chain recombines TRBV6-5 with TRBJ2-3, with 9 bases that match TRBD1. Germline V gene lookup returns CDR1 MNHEY and CDR2 SVGAGI. V was pared by 5 bases and J by 4 bases, with 7 bases of the junction left unmatched. The CDR3 covers 15 residues. This chain's CDR3 is CASSPEGQGPDTQYF. CDR3 nucleotides: TGTGCCAGCAGTCCCGAGGGACAGGGCCCAGATACGCAGTATTTT.

The chain recombines TRBV28 with TRBJ1-1, with D perhaps matching TRBD1 (6 bases). Germline assignment: CDR1 MDHEN and CDR2 SYDVKM. This CDR3 is built from 14 residues. V was pared by 7 bases and J by 3 bases, with 15 bases between. The CDR3 protein is CASKSQGHDTEAFF. The CDR3 region has the DNA TGTGCCAGCAAATCACAGGGCCATGACACTGAAGCTTTCTTT.

The CDR3 is CASSTTYRVENEQFF. As DNA, the CDR3 is TGTGCCAGCAGCACAACCTACAGGGTCGAGAATGAGCAGTTCTTC. The chain combines TRBV7-8 with TRBJ2-1, with TRBD1 as a possible D gene (6 bases). V was pared by 5 bases and J by 7 bases, with 18 bases between. The CDR3 is made up of 15 amino acids. Germline V CDR1 and CDR2: SGHVS, FQNEAQ.